This TCR beta chain originates from a study of CD4 T cells in relation to SARS-CoV-2 and coronaviruses. Turning to the study itself: No peptide or an HIV-1 Nef peptide pool served as negative control.

CD4+ T cells from unexposed donors were obtained before the COVID-19 pandemic (2011-2018). After 10 to 11 days of culture, CD4+ T cells were isolated. As cell numbers allowed, unexposed-donor CD4+ T cells faced SARS-CoV-2 S/N and four cold-coronavirus spikes. Approximately 2 million PBMCs per well were cultured with 7.5 to 10 IU/ml IL-2. Study outcomes and limitations: Roughly three fifths of donors had memory CD4+ clonotypes crossrecognizing SARS-CoV-2 and common cold coronavirus spike.

V dropped 4 bases and J dropped 9; count of bases not matched to a gene: 9. Germline V lookup: CDR1 LGHDT, CDR2 YNNKEL (reference sequence). The CDR3 contains 15 residues. Profiled with immunoSEQ multiplex PCR; TCRdb holds only in-frame clones, not every one. Of about 23,000 clones listed, around 78% are singletons. Points on this clone: The antigen remains undetermined.

The receptor comes from a human donor in good health. This chain joins TRBV3-1 (or the pseudogene TRBV3-2) and TRBJ2-1; 10 nucleotides agree with TRBD2. Specimen: CD4+ T cells from PBMCs, cultured in vitro. CDR3 sequence: CASSPLAGTQGEQFF. The CDR3 DNA follows: TGTGCCAGCAGCCCACTAGCGGGGACACAAGGTGAGCAGTTCTTC.